This paragraph covers one T cell receptor (beta chain) sequence. As yet, its antigen is unknown. The record originates from a study of response to subunit inactivated influenza vaccine. Study results and caveats: T cells newly recruited by each seasonal influenza vaccination are few, the authors suggested.

V gave up 1 base and J gave up 5 bases; unmatched junction bases: 13. Per the germline V gene, CDR1 is SEHNR and CDR2 is FQNEAQ (reference sequence). The CDR3 length is 17 residues. Via MiXCR, TCRdb re-called the RT-PCR reads, giving one row per CDR3 protein. The sample has approximately 730,000 distinct CDR3 sequences, around 14% seen once; the top ten hold approximately 7%. The chain uses TRBV7-9 and TRBJ1-2; TRBD1 agrees at 7 bases. Sequenced here: PBMCs from blood, sampled around two weeks before vaccination. The TCR sequence derives from a man aged 45-65 years who received an inactivated influenza vaccine. The CDR3 protein is CASSLGTGLLRAYGYTF. CDR3 nucleotides: TGTGCCAGCAGCTTAGGGACAGGCCTCCTGCGGGCGTATGGCTACACCTTC.